One and the same sample provided the 28 T cell receptor beta chains below, sequenced in a study of beta chain features in type 1 diabetes. Study-level results: Shorter TCRB CDR3s, moderately but significantly so, marked every one of the four CD4+ subsets in Type 1 diabetes patients.

No cognate antigen is known for these TCRs. Since all of the isolated RNA was reverse transcribed, expressed TCRB transcripts were what got sequenced. Measured with immunoSEQ multiplex PCR; TCRdb has only the in-frame clones, and not every one. The sample shows over 15,000 clones, roughly 69% of them seen only once. Sequenced: Tregs from blood. These receptors were obtained from a man aged 25 to 40 with type 1 diabetes.

The rearrangement uses TRBV29-1 and TRBJ2-7, with TRBD2 as a possible D gene (6 bases). There are 11 residues in the CDR3. Per germline, CDR1 SQVTM and CDR2 ANQGSEA. Trimming left V 4 bases short and J 4 bases short, with 8 bases between. The CDR3 DNA reads TGCAGCGTTGCGGAGGGGTACGAGCAGTACTTC. Translation gives CSVAEGYEQYF.

The chain employs TRBV5-1 and TRBJ2-5; D is perhaps TRBD2 (5 bases). This CDR3 has 13 amino acids. The V gene lost 0 bases and the J gene lost 2 bases, with 5 bases spanning the gap. Germline V CDR1 and CDR2: SGHRS, YFSETQ. This CDR3 is CASSLGGQETQYF. CDR3 in DNA: TGCGCCAGCAGCTTGGGCGGGCAAGAGACCCAGTACTTC.

The table lists this clone with a few counts. The chain couples TRBV19 to TRBJ1-2; TRBD1 matches 9 bases. V was pared by 7 bases and J by 8 bases, with 11 bases of the junction left unmatched. The CDR3 is made up of 14 amino acids. Germline assignment: CDR1 LNHDA and CDR2 SQIVND (reference sequence). The CDR3 nucleotides read TGTGCCAGTAATTCCGGACAGGGGTCACGGGGCTACACCTTC. This encodes CASNSGQGSRGYTF.

In its sample, this clone was seen a few times. The rearrangement joins TRBV7-9 to TRBJ2-1; TRBD2 matches at 12 bases. V shed 5 bases and J 0 bases; nucleotides not matched to a gene: 8. From germline, CDR1 is SEHNR and CDR2 FQNEAQ (reference sequence). This CDR3 comprises 18 residues. The CDR3 sequence: CASSLGTSGLFSYNEQFF. The CDR3 region has the DNA TGTGCCAGCAGCCTCGGGACTAGCGGGTTATTCTCCTACAATGAGCAGTTCTTC.

This clone was observed a few times. The chain uses TRBV2 and TRBJ2-3, with a weak D call TRBD1 (5 bases). V was trimmed by 2 bases and J by 11 bases, leaving 8 bases between them. CDR1 and CDR2 from the germline V gene are SNHLY and FYNNEI. The CDR3 extends over 11 amino acids. CDR3 loop: CASSERGLQYF. CDR3 nucleotides: TGTGCCAGCAGTGAAAGGGGCCTGCAGTATTTT.

This clone was observed a handful of times. The chain employs TRBV6-1 and TRBJ2-7; tentative D call: TRBD1 (6 bases). The CDR3 sequence is 13 residues long. V lost 2 bases and J 7 bases, leaving 12 bases between the germline ends. Germline CDR1 and CDR2: MNHNS and SASEGT. As DNA, the CDR3 is TGTGCCAGCAGTGAACACCAAGGGGGAGAGCAGTACTTC. It is translated as CASSEHQGGEQYF.

The CDR3 nucleotides are TGTGCCAGCAGAGGGGATTATGGCAGGGGGTATGGCTACACCTTC. This gives the protein CASRGDYGRGYGYTF. V usage is TRBV7-9 and J usage is TRBJ1-2, with 7 nucleotides matching TRBD1. Unmatched junction bases numbered 12, after V lost 6 bases and J lost 5 bases. This CDR3 has 15 residues. Germline values: CDR1 SEHNR, CDR2 FQNEAQ (reference sequence).

The V and J genes are TRBV2 and TRBJ2-5; perhaps TRBD2 as D (7 bases). CDR1 and CDR2 (germline): SNHLY, FYNNEI. The CDR3 has 16 amino acids. Trimming left V 8 bases short and J 2 bases short, with 21 bases between. CDR3 protein: CASSKGGGRVQETQYF. CDR3 in DNA: TGTGCCAGCTCAAAAGGGGGGGGAAGAGTTCAAGAGACCCAGTACTTC.

The chain carries TRBV6-4 and TRBJ2-1; maybe TRBD2 (5 bases). Looked up from germline, CDR1 is MRHNA and CDR2 is SNTAGT. CDR3 length equals 14 residues. V was cut by 4 bases and J by 7 bases, with 14 bases left in between. In DNA, the CDR3 is TGTGCCAGCAGTGGACGGGGTGGAGGTAATGAGCAGTTCTTC. Translation: CASSGRGGGNEQFF.

This chain links TRBV5-1 with TRBJ1-5; 7 bases agree with TRBD1. Trimming removed 3 bases from V and 4 bases from J; junction bases left unmatched: 4. The germline gives CDR1 SGHRS, CDR2 YFSETQ. This CDR3 comprises 14 residues. The CDR3 protein is CASSSGQENQPQHF. CDR3 DNA: TGCGCCAGCAGCTCCGGACAGGAGAATCAGCCCCAGCATTTT.

J is TRBJ1-1 and V is TRBV10-2, with TRBD1 identical over 8 bases. Germline values: CDR1 WSHSY, CDR2 SAAADI. The CDR3 covers 13 residues. After removal of 7 bases from V and 9 bases from J, the junction contained 10 bases not matched to a gene. The CDR3 DNA follows: TGCGCCAGCATGGGCGGACAGGGACTGCAAGCTTTCTTT. Protein sequence: CASMGGQGLQAFF.

This clone has a single count. The J gene is TRBJ2-1, the V gene TRBV19; 16 bases agree with TRBD2. After removal of 8 bases from V and 7 bases from J, the junction contained 5 bases not matched to a gene. CDR1 LNHDA and CDR2 SQIVND come from the germline V gene (reference sequence). There are 15 residues in the CDR3. The CDR3 region is CASGGLAGGRNEQFF. Written as DNA, the CDR3 is TGTGCCAGTGGGGGACTAGCGGGAGGGAGGAATGAGCAGTTCTTC.

V usage is TRBV19 and J usage is TRBJ2-7, with 11 bases identical to TRBD2. The germline gives CDR1 LNHDA, CDR2 SQIVND (reference sequence). CDR3 length: 15 amino acids. Trimming took 7 bases from V and 0 from J; bases not matched to a gene: 5. This chain's CDR3 is CASKLAGASSYEQYF. The CDR3 bases are TGTGCCAGTAAACTAGCGGGAGCAAGCTCCTACGAGCAGTACTTC.

Concerning this clone: At one boundary the junction diverges from the germline segment, which might be a read error. The chain joins TRBV5-1 to TRBJ1-2; D is unclear. This CDR3 spans 13 amino acids. Germline V gene sequence: CDR1 SGHRS, CDR2 YFSETQ. Written as DNA, the CDR3 is TGCACCAGCAGCTTGGAAGCTCTAGGTGGCTACACCTTC. Protein sequence: CTSSLEALGGYTF.

The CDR3 DNA sequence: TGTGCCAGCAGAGAACAGGGGTCTGGTGACATTCAGTACTTC. Its translation: CASREQGSGDIQYF. The rearrangement links TRBV6-5 to TRBJ2-4, with 7 bases matching TRBD1. Per germline, CDR1 MNHEY and CDR2 SVGAGI. Losses at the gene ends were 6 bases for V and 8 bases for J; bases not matched to a gene: 10. The CDR3 extends over 14 amino acids.

V is TRBV5-1 and J is TRBJ2-5; D not resolved. Per germline, CDR1 SGHRS and CDR2 YFSETQ. The V end lost 4 bases, the J end lost 4 bases, and 14 bases lay between the germline ends. The CDR3 covers 14 residues. This CDR3 reads CASSVDEVGETQYF. CDR3 sequence (DNA): TGCGCCAGCAGCGTGGACGAGGTGGGAGAGACCCAGTACTTC.

The chain couples TRBV6-6 to TRBJ2-7; D possibly corresponds to TRBD2 (6 bases). Trimming took 8 bases from V and 0 from J, leaving 8 bases between them. Germline V gene lookup returns CDR1 MNHNY and CDR2 SVGAGI (reference sequence). The CDR3 contains 12 residues. The CDR3 nucleotides read TGTGCCAGCGGCGGGACCTCCTACGAGCAGTACTTC. Protein: CASGGTSYEQYF.

The chain couples TRBV6-5 to TRBJ1-6; the D gene is possibly TRBD1 (6 bases). The CDR3 is 15 residues long. CDR1 MNHEY and CDR2 SVGAGI come from the germline V gene. The V and J ends lost 3 bases and 8 bases respectively, with 14 bases between them. The CDR3 nucleotides read TGTGCCAGCAGTTATGAGTTCAGGGGACATTCACCCCTCCACTTT. This translates into CASSYEFRGHSPLHF.

The chain has TRBV5-1 and TRBJ1-1; 7 bases line up with TRBD1. This CDR3 contains 15 residues. V lost 4 bases to trimming and J lost 1 base; unmatched junction nucleotides: 7. CDR1 is SGHRS, CDR2 YFSETQ, per germline. The CDR3 DNA sequence: TGCGCCAGCAGCCCCGAAGGGGACAGGAACACTGAAGCTTTCTTT. Amino acids: CASSPEGDRNTEAFF.

This chain links TRBV2 with TRBJ2-7; tentative D call: TRBD2 (5 bases). The J call may be in error: the DNA end matches TRBJ2-5 better. The CDR3 runs 13 residues. Germline CDR1 and CDR2: SNHLY and FYNNEI. For the CDR3, the DNA is TGTGCCAGCATAGCAGGACTCAAAGAGACCCAGTACTTC. Translating gives CASIAGLKETQYF.

The chain carries TRBV6-1 and TRBJ1-2; tentative D call: TRBD1 (5 bases). This CDR3 has 12 amino acids. Trimming removed 3 bases from V and 6 bases from J, with 8 bases in between. CDR1 MNHNS and CDR2 SASEGT come from the germline V gene. The CDR3 nucleotides are TGTGCCAGCAGTGAGGCGGGGGATGGCTACACCTTC. Translation gives CASSEAGDGYTF.

To note about this clone: Other DNA sequences from this sample encode an identical CDR3 as well. V is TRBV2 and J is TRBJ2-2, with 10 nucleotides matching TRBD1. The germline V gene encodes CDR1 SNHLY and CDR2 FYNNEI. The CDR3 is 13 amino acids. Losses at the gene ends were 6 bases for V and 5 bases for J; bases not matched to a gene: 0. As DNA, the CDR3 is TGTGCCAGCAGGGACAGGGGGACCGGGGAGCTGTTTTTT. This gives the protein CASRDRGTGELFF.

The chain employs TRBV7-2 and TRBJ1-2, with 10 bases matching TRBD1. Germline CDR1 reads SGHTA; CDR2 reads FQGNSA. Trimming at V came to 3 bases and at J to 7 bases, leaving 5 bases not matched to a gene. This CDR3 comprises 14 residues. CDR3: CASSFRQGAVGYTF. The CDR3 coding sequence is TGTGCCAGCAGCTTTAGACAGGGGGCGGTTGGCTACACCTTC.

This rearrangement joins TRBV6-5 to TRBJ1-1, with D possibly TRBD1 on 6 matching bases. Looked up from germline, CDR1 is MNHEY and CDR2 is SVGAGI. The CDR3 runs 14 residues. V was shortened by 6 bases and J by 1 base, with 12 bases between the two germline ends. Written as DNA, the CDR3 is TGTGCCAGCAGAAGGACAGTCGGGAACACTGAAGCTTTCTTT. Translated: CASRRTVGNTEAFF.

V gene TRBV2 combines with J gene TRBJ2-1, with 10 bases identical to TRBD2. Germline CDR1 SNHLY, CDR2 FYNNEI. V dropped 2 bases and J dropped 10; count of bases not matched to a gene: 8. The CDR3 has 15 amino acids. This CDR3 reads CASSERLAGVKEQFF. In DNA, the CDR3 is TGTGCCAGCAGTGAAAGGCTAGCGGGGGTGAAGGAGCAGTTCTTC.

The V call is TRBV6-1, the J call TRBJ2-7; possibly TRBD2 for D (5 bases). Germline V CDR1 and CDR2: MNHNS, SASEGT. Trimming removed 10 bases from V and 1 base from J, with 11 bases in between. This CDR3 contains 12 residues. The CDR3 nucleotides are TGTGCCACCTCGAGGGAATCCTACGAGCAGTACTTC. It yields the protein CATSRESYEQYF.

The chain employs TRBV5-1 and TRBJ1-1; 7 bases map to TRBD1. Trimming removed 4 bases from V and 0 bases from J; junction bases left unmatched: 6. Germline V gene lookup returns CDR1 SGHRS and CDR2 YFSETQ. The CDR3 covers 15 residues. CDR3 bases: TGCGCCAGCAGCCCGGGAGGGGGCTTGAACACTGAAGCTTTCTTT. Encoded protein: CASSPGGGLNTEAFF.

This chain links TRBV25-1 with TRBJ1-6; TRBD1 might be the D (5 bases). The ends were cut back, 4 bases at V and 3 bases at J, with 7 bases in the middle. The CDR3 extends over 14 amino acids. Germline V CDR1 and CDR2: MGHDK, SYGVNS. CDR3 DNA: TGTGCCAGCAGTGGACAGCTCTATAATTCACCCCTCCACTTT. Amino acid sequence: CASSGQLYNSPLHF.